A single sample is the source of the 14 T cell receptor beta chains below, sequenced in a study of T cells after yellow fever vaccination. MiXCR was run by TCRdb on the 5' RACE reads, yielding one entry per CDR3 protein. The sample carries over 100,000 distinct CDR3 sequences, more than 7.5% recorded once. This sample comprised CD8+ T cells sorted from PBMCs, obtained 45 days after the yellow fever booster vaccination. The receptors shown here come from a man aged 25 to 40 who received the YFV17D yellow fever vaccine.

This clonotype was counted a few times. This chain joins TRBV7-3 and TRBJ2-1; TRBD1 or TRBD2 may be the D gene (5 bases each). Germline-derived CDR1 and CDR2 are SGHTA and FQGTGA. This CDR3 is 15 amino acids long. Trimming took off 3 bases at V and 9 bases at J, with 18 bases between the two ends. CDR3 sequence reads: CASSFTSNKGTEQFF. CDR3 nucleotides: TGTGCCAGCAGCTTTACTAGTAATAAAGGGACTGAGCAGTTCTTC.

In its sample, this clonotype was seen many times. This chain connects TRBV6-1 to TRBJ1-1; a possible D gene is TRBD1 (6 bases). The CDR3 covers 13 residues. The germline CDR1 and CDR2 sequences are MNHNS and SASEGT. V lost 7 bases, J lost 4 bases, and 13 bases lay in between. DNA of the CDR3: TGTGCCAGCACAGAACTAGGGGGCACTGAAGCTTTCTTT. Translation: CASTELGGTEAFF.

This clonotype was detected ten times or more. V and J are TRBV5-1 and TRBJ2-7; 10 bases match TRBD2. Per the germline V gene, CDR1 is SGHRS and CDR2 is YFSETQ. The CDR3 sequence is 17 residues long. V shed 0 bases and J 4 bases; nucleotides not matched to a gene: 10. The CDR3 loop reads CASSLAGLAGDKYEQYF. Here the CDR3 DNA reads TGCGCCAGCAGCTTGGCGGGGCTAGCGGGAGATAAGTACGAGCAGTACTTC. Based on the CDR3 plus reference TRBV5-1 and TRBJ2-7, the full variable domain is KAGVTQTPRYLIKTRGQQVTLSCSPISGHRSVSWYQQTPGQGLQFLFEYFSETQRNKGNFPGRFSGRQFSNSRSEMNVSTLELGDSALYLCASSLAGLAGDKYEQYFGPGTRLTVT.

This clonotype occurred many times. The chain is built from TRBV27 and TRBJ1-1; tentative D call: TRBD1 (6 bases). V gave up 1 base and J gave up 0 bases, with 9 bases separating them. CDR1 and CDR2 from the germline V gene are MNHEY and SMNVEV (reference sequence). The CDR3 has 15 residues. CDR3 sequence: CASSLYGGVNTEAFF. In DNA form, the CDR3 reads TGTGCCAGCAGTTTATATGGGGGCGTGAACACTGAAGCTTTCTTT.

Ten or more counts support this clonotype. The chain carries TRBV5-1 and TRBJ1-4; D call uncertain. Germline V gives CDR1 SGHRS, CDR2 YFSETQ. V was trimmed by 3 bases and J by 8 bases, leaving 17 bases between them. This CDR3 is built from 15 residues. CDR3 sequence reads: CASSSAEASGEKLFF. In DNA, the CDR3 is TGCGCCAGCAGCTCCGCCGAGGCCAGCGGAGAAAAACTGTTTTTT.

The chain recombines TRBV20-1 with TRBJ2-7; TRBD1 might be the D (6 bases). This CDR3 region has 14 residues. Germline-derived CDR1 and CDR2 are DFQATT and SNEGSKA (reference sequence). The V end lost 0 bases, the J end lost 6 bases, and 15 bases lay between the germline ends. CDR3: CSARDVYRAGEQYF. The CDR3 coding sequence is TGCAGTGCTAGAGACGTGTACAGGGCTGGCGAGCAGTACTTC.

V gene TRBV18 combines with J gene TRBJ2-7; 7 positions match TRBD1. This CDR3 contains 15 residues. Germline loops: CDR1 KGHSH, CDR2 LQKENI. V trimming: 2 bases; J trimming: 5 bases; junction bases outside the gene matches: 9. CDR3 nucleotides: TGTGCCAGCTCACCAGAGGGACAGCCCTATAACGAGCAGTACTTC. Encoded protein: CASSPEGQPYNEQYF.

This clonotype was recorded many times. The V and J genes are TRBV7-9 and TRBJ2-7, with 7 bases lining up with TRBD2. Unmatched junction bases numbered 6, after V lost 4 bases and J lost 3 bases. The CDR3 runs to 14 residues. Germline V gene lookup returns CDR1 SEHNR and CDR2 FQNEAQ (reference sequence). CDR3 sequence: CASSSSGTNYEQYF. As DNA, the CDR3 is TGTGCCAGCAGCTCATCCGGGACTAACTACGAGCAGTACTTC.

This clonotype was recorded many times. The chain uses TRBV5-1 and TRBJ2-7; 9 nucleotides line up with TRBD2. CDR1 and CDR2 from the germline V gene are SGHRS and YFSETQ. Trimming at V came to 1 base and at J to 4 bases, leaving 6 bases not matched to a gene. The CDR3 spans 15 residues. CDR3 protein: CASSLSASGTYEQYF. The CDR3 nucleotides are TGCGCCAGCAGCTTGTCGGCTAGCGGGACTTACGAGCAGTACTTC.

At least ten counts were recorded for this clonotype. The rearrangement uses TRBV27 and TRBJ2-7; D is perhaps TRBD2 (6 bases). The CDR3 is 15 residues long. Trimming took off 5 bases at V and 4 bases at J, with 18 bases between the two ends. Per the germline V gene, CDR1 is MNHEY and CDR2 is SMNVEV (reference sequence). This CDR3 is CASSPPGVPPYEQYF. CDR3 in DNA: TGTGCCAGCAGTCCGCCGGGGGTGCCACCGTACGAGCAGTACTTC.

About this clonotype itself: One end of the junction fails to match germline, which may point to a read error. The V call is TRBV29-1, the J call TRBJ2-7; 14 bases are shared with TRBD2. The germline V gene encodes CDR1 SQVTM and CDR2 ANQGSEA. The CDR3 extends over 14 amino acids. The DNA of the CDR3 is TGCAGAGTTGGGACTAGCGGGAGTCGCTACGAGCAGTACTTC. Amino acids: CRVGTSGSRYEQYF.

This clonotype appeared a few times. This chain links TRBV5-5 with TRBJ2-7; the D is unclear. The V gene's germline CDR1 is SGHKS and CDR2 YYEKEE (reference sequence). The CDR3 has 12 residues. V was shortened by 2 bases and J by 5 bases, with 8 bases between the two germline ends. As DNA, the CDR3 is TGTGCCAGCAGCTTACTAATCAACGAGCAGTACTTC. It translates to CASSLLINEQYF.

This clonotype was detected ten times or more. This chain joins TRBV4-3 and TRBJ2-6; D is unclear. The CDR3 contains 17 residues. Deletions cut 1 base from V and 2 bases from J, with 12 bases between. Germline V gene data show CDR1 as LGHNA and CDR2 as YSLEER. CDR3 bases: TGCGCCAGCAGCCAAGGGGTTGGGTTGGCTGGGGCCAACGTCCTGACTTTC. Translating gives CASSQGVGLAGANVLTF.

This clonotype has a count of ten or more. In nucleotides, the CDR3 is TGTGCCAGCAGCCCTCCGGGACTAGCGGACTACGAGCAGTACTTC. As protein: CASSPPGLADYEQYF. V usage is TRBV27 and J usage is TRBJ2-7, with 11 positions matching TRBD2. Per the germline V gene, CDR1 is MNHEY and CDR2 is SMNVEV (reference sequence). V was pared by 6 bases and J by 3 bases, with 7 bases of the junction left unmatched. The CDR3 length is 15 residues.